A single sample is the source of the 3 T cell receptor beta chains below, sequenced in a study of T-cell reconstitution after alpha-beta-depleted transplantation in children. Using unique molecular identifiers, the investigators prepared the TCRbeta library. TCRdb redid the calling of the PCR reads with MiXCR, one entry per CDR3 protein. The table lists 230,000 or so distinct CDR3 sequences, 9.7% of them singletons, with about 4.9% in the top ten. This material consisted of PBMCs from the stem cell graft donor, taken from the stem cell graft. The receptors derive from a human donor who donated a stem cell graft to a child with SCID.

DNA of the CDR3: TGTGCCAGCAGCCAAGACAGGGGGCGAACCGGGGAGCTGTTTTTT. It is translated as CASSQDRGRTGELFF. The rearrangement links TRBV5-8 to TRBJ2-2, with 10 nucleotides matching TRBD1. This CDR3 contains 15 residues. Germline loops: CDR1 SGHTS, CDR2 YDEGEE. V shed 4 bases, J shed 5 bases, and the junction held 5 bases outside the gene matches.

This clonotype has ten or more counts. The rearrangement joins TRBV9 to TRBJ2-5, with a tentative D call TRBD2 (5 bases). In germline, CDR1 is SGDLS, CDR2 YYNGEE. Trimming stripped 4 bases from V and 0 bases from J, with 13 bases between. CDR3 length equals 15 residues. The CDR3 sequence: CASSFSPDYQETQYF. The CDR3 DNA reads TGTGCCAGCAGCTTCTCCCCGGACTACCAAGAGACCCAGTACTTC.

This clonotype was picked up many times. The CDR3 here is CASRDRGGHWQPQHF. In nucleotides, the CDR3 is TGTGCCAGCAGGGACAGGGGAGGCCATTGGCAGCCCCAGCATTTT. The chain has TRBV12-3 or TRBV12-4 and TRBJ1-5; 9 bases line up with TRBD1. The CDR3 has 15 residues. The junction had 10 bases not matched to a gene; V was cut back by 6 bases and J by 7 bases.